This TCR beta chain was captured by sequencing in a study of T cell responses to AZD1222 COVID-19 vaccine (dated by TCRdb to about 2021). Some background on the complete study: AZD1222 recipients with second doses at about 4 weeks or about 12 weeks were pooled, because spike-specific TCR depth and breadth did not differ between schedules. TCR sequencing was performed for some 250 trial participants, of whom about 200 were given two doses of AZD1222 and approximately 25 were given two doses of MenACWY control vaccine. Trial participants were enrolled by age into 18-55, 56-69 and 70-plus year subgroups, with around 150, 28 and 57 TCR-sequenced participants respectively.

Notes on this clone: The specificity of this receptor is unknown. No base-level quality is on record; no much larger clone is a single base apart.

The CDR3 regions of human TCRbeta chains were analyzed by immunosequencing. The paper's data handling went like this. TCRs in the repertoires were compared against a reference library of SARS-CoV-2-specific TCRs that had been generated with the MIRA antigen-specificity platform. Breadth was defined as the fraction of unique TCRs that were SARS-CoV-2-associated, and depth was defined as the fraction of total T cells that were SARS-CoV-2-associated. Using the MIRA data, every spike-specific TCR was mapped to the spike region that the TCR reacted to and assigned to either a CD4 or a CD8 class. Log10-transformed breadth and depth values were compared by one-way ANOVA with Sidak's multiple comparisons tests. TCRdb provides this immuneACCESS table in a form limited to in-frame rearrangements. Some clones are lacking; in checked studies, under half of them reflect an unresolved V gene, and why the rest are absent is not known. V, J and clone size reflect that table, while D and trimming were determined from the DNA. The sample table lists approximately 90,000 clones, around nine tenths of them with a count of one. Clones ranked in the top ten supply 10% to 15% of the sample.

As encoded in the germline V gene (reference sequence), CDR1 is LNHNV while CDR2 is YYDKDF. Counted from cysteine to phenylalanine, this CDR3 has 15 amino acids. Only the CDR3 DNA stays, 45 bases, in frame from base 1. Between the V and J ends, shortened by 3 bases and 9 bases respectively, the junction contains 15 bases. Broad study findings and their caveats: The whole spike protein was spanned by vaccine-associated CD4 TCRs, and dominant responses were seen in regions 160-218 and 743-854. Because no day 14 peak-response samples were available, the repertoires could be characterized only after the peak T cell response. Most participants were white British and females outnumbered males, and the authors suggested that clonal diversity may have been underestimated. After two AZD1222 doses, spike-specific TCR breadth and depth were significantly higher than at day 0 and than in MenACWY recipients. Conclusions about previously exposed vaccinees are limited because only five to seven AZD1222 recipients were SARS-CoV-2 seropositive at baseline. The 56-69-year group was small, and its depth increase did not reach significance, likely because of low power. Reportedly, almost half of the unique spike-specific TCRs recognized epitopes lying outside the regions that are mutated in the B.1.351 and B.1.1.7 variants.

The time point label on this specimen signifies: baseline before first vaccination. Vaccinee samples came from UK trials COV001 and COV002, including a single-blind randomized controlled phase 2/3 trial of AZD1222 (ChAdOx1 nCoV-19) in healthy adults. Trial participant PBMC samples were collected at day 0 and day 28 after the second dose for TCRbeta chain sequencing. Sequences were derived from peripheral blood, sampled on day 0 of AZD1222 vaccination. The rearrangement combines TRBV15 with TRBJ1-6, with the D gene not clear enough to name. The TCR sequence derives from an adult in good health. The nucleotide sequence reads TGTGCCACCAGCAGGTCTGGAGGGCGCGGTTCACCCCTCCACTTT. It encodes CATSRSGGRGSPLHF.